The 11 T cell receptor beta chains below all came from one sample that was sequenced in a study of tumor-infiltrating lymphocytes in primary liver carcinoma. For each extraction, RNA and DNA were obtained together from approximately 20-30 mg of unsorted bulk tissue. Using a constant-region primer together with ProtoScript II reverse transcriptase, TCR beta cDNA was made from roughly 540 ng of total RNA. The TCR beta library was amplified through three nested multiplex PCR rounds in a modified ARM-PCR procedure. The first two PCR rounds used TRBV1-TRBV30 primers with a Cbeta primer, about 9 cycles each. TCRdb reprocessed the multiplex PCR reads via MiXCR and lists one record per CDR3 protein. Of 50,000 to 60,000 distinct CDR3 sequences listed, around 77% are singletons. Specimen: liver tumor tissue from sampling region 5. Subset in this sample: tumor region T5, tumor centre. The origin of the receptors is a man aged 40-49 years with primary liver carcinoma and hepatitis B virus infection.

Worth noting for this clonotype: The germline gene is not matched at one end of the junction; a read error may be the cause. V and J are TRBV11-2 and TRBJ2-7; TRBD1 or TRBD2 may be the D gene (6 bases each). Per germline, CDR1 SGHAT and CDR2 FQNNGV. CDR3 length: 15 amino acids. The CDR3 nucleotides are TGCTCCAGCAGCTTAACCCTAGTGGGGGCTAGCGAGCGGTACTTC. Encoded protein: CSSSLTLVGASERYF.

Note on this clonotype: An end of the junction differs from the germline gene, which may be a read error. The V gene is TRBV29-1, the J gene TRBJ1-1, with D unresolved. From germline, CDR1 is SQVTM and CDR2 ANQGSEA. This CDR3 has 13 amino acids. The CDR3 nucleotides are TGCAACGCTCAGAGCCATAAGAACACTGAAGCTCTCTTT. The encoded protein is CNAQSHKNTEALF.

The chain carries TRBV11-3 and TRBJ2-1; perhaps TRBD2 as D (5 bases). The CDR3 runs to 14 residues. The V end was cut by 6 bases, the J end by 5 bases, with 14 bases between. The germline CDR1 and CDR2 sequences are SGHNT and YENEEA. The CDR3 is CASRLGISNNEQFF. CDR3 bases: TGTGCCAGCAGACTAGGCATCTCGAACAATGAGCAGTTCTTC.

Remarks on this clonotype: At one boundary the junction diverges from the germline segment, which might be a read error. The CDR3 DNA sequence: TGCAGCGTTGAAGCCGACAGGGGGCGTAGTGAGACCAAGTACTTC. Residues: CSVEADRGRSETKYF. This chain joins TRBV29-1 and TRBJ2-5, with 10 bases that match TRBD1. The germline gives CDR1 SQVTM, CDR2 ANQGSEA. The CDR3 runs 15 residues.

The sample holds many counts of this clonotype. The CDR3 DNA is TGTGCCAGCAGTTTAAGACAGGGACGAAACACTGAAGCTTTCTTT. The encoded protein is CASSLRQGRNTEAFF. V is TRBV28 and J is TRBJ1-1; 7 positions agree with TRBD1. The CDR3 runs 15 residues. With 2 bases clipped from V and 2 bases from J, the junction kept 5 bases outside the gene matches. Germline V gives CDR1 MDHEN, CDR2 SYDVKM.

On this clonotype itself: Mismatch with germline at one junction end may stem from a read error. The chain combines TRBV28 with TRBJ2-4; 8 positions agree with TRBD1. The CDR3 sequence is 12 residues long. Germline V gives CDR1 MDHEN, CDR2 SYDVKM. CDR3 sequence (DNA): TGTACCAGCAGGAGCTTACAGGGGGTGGGGTACTTT. Encoded protein: CTSRSLQGVGYF.

With regard to this clonotype: An end of the junction does not agree with germline; a read error may underlie this. The V call is TRBV30, the J call TRBJ2-7, with D perhaps matching TRBD1 (5 bases). The CDR3 has 15 amino acids. Looked up from germline, CDR1 is GTSNPN and CDR2 is SVGIG (reference sequence). DNA for the CDR3: TGTGCCTGGAGCCTACAGGCAGCGCGAACCTACGAGCAGTATTTC. Its translation: CAWSLQAARTYEQYF.

A note on this clonotype: At one boundary the junction diverges from the germline segment, which might be a read error. V usage is TRBV12-3 or TRBV12-4 and J usage is TRBJ2-5; TRBD2 might be the D (5 bases). The CDR3 is 12 amino acids. The DNA of the CDR3 is TGTGCCAGCAATTTAGCGTGGGAGACCCAGTACTTC. Residues: CASNLAWETQYF.

To note about this clonotype: The CDR3 does not end in the conserved phenylalanine or tryptophan, so this is likely a read error. The DNA is omitted, as the CDR3 cannot be located on it reliably, and the CDR3 follows TCRdb's listing. The chain recombines TRBV12-3 or TRBV12-4 with TRBJ2-7; the DNA was not compared with TRBD2, the D call given in the table. Both ends counted, the CDR3 spans 16 residues. The CDR3 sequence is CASGFPGTSGRGEQHY.

The chain has TRBV11-1 and TRBJ2-3; D call uncertain. With 5 bases removed from V and 2 bases from J, the gap between germline ends came to 11 bases. CDR3 length: 14 amino acids. Germline V gene sequence: CDR1 SGHAT, CDR2 FQDESV (reference sequence). The CDR3 region has the DNA TGTGCCAGCAGCCTAAGGTCCGACACAGATACGCAGTATTTT. This gives the protein CASSLRSDTDTQYF.

As to this clonotype: A junction boundary mismatches the germline segment, possibly from a read error. The chain links TRBV11-1 to TRBJ2-2; possible D gene TRBD1, 5 bases. CDR1 is SGHAT and CDR2 is FQDESV in the germline V gene (reference sequence). CDR3 length: 15 amino acids. CDR3 sequence reads: CASSYTGPLSWELFF. CDR3 sequence (DNA): TGTGCCAGTAGCTATACAGGACCTCTCTCCTGGGAGCTGTTTTTT.